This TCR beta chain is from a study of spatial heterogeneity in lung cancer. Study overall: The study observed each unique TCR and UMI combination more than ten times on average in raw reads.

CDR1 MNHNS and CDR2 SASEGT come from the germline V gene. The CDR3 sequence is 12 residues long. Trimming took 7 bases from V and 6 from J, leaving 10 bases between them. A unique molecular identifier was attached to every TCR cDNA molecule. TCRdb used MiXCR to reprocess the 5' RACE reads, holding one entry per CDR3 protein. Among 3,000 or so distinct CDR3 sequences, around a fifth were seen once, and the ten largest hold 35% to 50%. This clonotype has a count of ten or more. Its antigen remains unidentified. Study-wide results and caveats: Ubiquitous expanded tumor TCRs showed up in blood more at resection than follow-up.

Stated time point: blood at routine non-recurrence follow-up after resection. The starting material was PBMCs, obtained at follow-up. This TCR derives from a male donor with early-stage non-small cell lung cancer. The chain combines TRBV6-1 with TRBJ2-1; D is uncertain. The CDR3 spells CASKPASNEQFF. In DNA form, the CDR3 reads TGTGCCAGCAAACCGGCTAGCAATGAGCAGTTCTTC.